Shown below are 10 T cell receptor beta chains from a single sample sequenced in a study of cytomegalovirus exposure and HLA in healthy donors. Vbeta (60) and Jbeta (13) primers were used in the PCR. TCRdb's copy holds only in-frame clones and misses some; the assay was immunoSEQ multiplex PCR. The sample holds 150,000 to 180,000 clones, around 79% seen once. Sequencing used PBMCs. Receptor source: a man in his thirties or forties in good health and CMV-seropositive.

This clone was detected a few times. CDR3 loop: CARTGLAGGFVYEQYF. The CDR3 coding sequence is TGTGCCAGAACCGGACTAGCGGGGGGGTTTGTCTACGAGCAGTACTTC. The chain links TRBV5-3 to TRBJ2-7; the match to TRBD2 covers 15 bases. TRBV5-3 is an ORF, with its function uncertain. This CDR3 comprises 16 residues. V gave up 6 bases and J gave up 3 bases; unmatched junction bases: 7.

The CDR3 here is CASSPQEGPSYEQYF. The CDR3 coding sequence is TGTGCCAGCAGTCCTCAGGAGGGCCCCTCCTACGAGCAGTACTTC. The V gene is TRBV9, the J gene TRBJ2-7; tentative D call: TRBD2 (6 bases). Germline V lookup: CDR1 SGDLS, CDR2 YYNGEE. The CDR3 has 15 amino acids. Trimming took 5 bases from V and 0 from J, leaving 15 bases between them.

The V call is TRBV7-2, the J call TRBJ1-2; maybe TRBD1 (6 bases). The CDR3 length is 15 residues. V shed 4 bases and J shed 1 base, with 13 bases lying between them. In germline, CDR1 is SGHTA, CDR2 FQGNSA. This CDR3 is CASSSSTGLNYGYTF. The DNA for the CDR3 is TGTGCCAGCAGCTCCTCGACAGGCCTTAACTATGGCTACACCTTC.

The rearrangement joins TRBV5-1 to TRBJ2-1, with TRBD1 as a possible D gene (5 bases). Trimming left V 1 base short and J 8 bases short, with 16 bases between. The germline CDR1 and CDR2 sequences are SGHRS and YFSETQ. This CDR3 has 15 amino acids. CDR3 residues: CASSLFGRVGDEQFF. The CDR3 nucleotides are TGCGCCAGCAGCTTGTTTGGCAGGGTTGGCGATGAGCAGTTCTTC.

The genes are TRBV18 and TRBJ1-2; D is uncertain. Germline loops: CDR1 KGHSH, CDR2 LQKENI. CDR3 length equals 13 residues. Trimming removed 0 bases at V and 6 bases at J, with 8 bases between. The CDR3 region is CASSPPRVDGYTF. DNA for the CDR3: TGTGCCAGCTCACCACCGCGAGTTGATGGCTACACCTTC.

This clone was picked up a small number of times. This CDR3 is also generated by other DNA sequences in the sample. J is TRBJ2-5 and V is TRBV7-8; TRBD2 might be the D (5 bases). Germline CDR1 and CDR2: SGHVS and FQNEAQ. Trimming removed 1 base at V and 2 bases at J, with 8 bases between. This CDR3 has 14 residues. CDR3 bases: TGTGCCAGCAGCTTAGTCCGGGGTCAAGAGACCCAGTACTTC. It translates to CASSLVRGQETQYF.

The rearrangement uses TRBV30 and TRBJ1-1; 7 bases align to TRBD1. This CDR3 is built from 14 residues. The V gene's germline CDR1 is GTSNPN and CDR2 SVGIG (reference sequence). With V trimmed by 2 bases and J by 2 bases, 5 bases remained unmatched. CDR3 bases: TGTGCCTGGAGTTCACACAGGGGAAACACTGAAGCTTTCTTT. Protein sequence: CAWSSHRGNTEAFF.

This chain joins TRBV11-1 and TRBJ2-5; TRBD1 might be the D (5 bases). The CDR3 extends over 15 amino acids. The V gene lost 4 bases and the J gene lost 3 bases, with 15 bases spanning the gap. Germline V gene data show CDR1 as SGHAT and CDR2 as FQDESV (reference sequence). The CDR3 nucleotides are TGTGCCAGCAGCTACACTCCAGGGAAGGAAGAGACCCAGTACTTC. It translates to CASSYTPGKEETQYF.

The chain recombines TRBV5-8 with TRBJ2-7, with D hard to call. The ends were cut back, 6 bases at V and 2 bases at J, with 12 bases in the middle. The CDR3 length is 13 residues. CDR1 is SGHTS and CDR2 is YDEGEE in the germline V gene. The CDR3 sequence is CASTPTPTYEQYF. The CDR3 nucleotides read TGTGCCAGCACCCCGACACCAACCTACGAGCAGTACTTC.

V usage is TRBV29-1 and J usage is TRBJ1-1, with a tentative D call TRBD1 (5 bases). Germline V gives CDR1 SQVTM, CDR2 ANQGSEA. This CDR3 region has 10 residues. Trimming shortened V by 4 bases and J by 10 bases, and 10 bases separated the two germline ends. CDR3 residues: CSVVREVAFF. The CDR3, as DNA: TGCAGCGTTGTCAGGGAAGTAGCTTTCTTT. The whole variable domain, filled in from reference TRBV29-1 and TRBJ1-1, reads SAVISQKPSRDICQRGTSLTIQCQVDSQVTMMFWYRQQPGQSLTLIATANQGSEATYESGFVIDKFPISRPNLTFSTLTVSNMSPEDSSIYLCSVVREVAFFGQGTRLTVV.